Here is one T cell receptor beta chain with its context. The antigen remains unidentified. CDR1 is SNHLY, CDR2 FYNNEI, per germline. The length of the CDR3 is 16 residues. Trimming took 5 bases from V and 5 from J; bases not matched to a gene: 14. 60 Vbeta and 13 Jbeta primers were used in PCR. Produced via immunoSEQ multiplex PCR; TCRdb's table is partial and in-frame only. The data contain some 130,000 clones, nearly 65% of them singletons. This sample is drawn from a study of cytomegalovirus exposure and HLA in healthy donors. Study-level points and caveats: Certain indistinguishable V segments, among them TRBV6-2 and TRBV6-3, were excluded. A missense variant in DCLRE1C was later tied to TCR beta V- and J-gene trimming.

The sequenced sample consisted of PBMCs. The receptor was derived from a middle-aged man in good health and CMV-seropositive. The chain joins TRBV2 to TRBJ2-5; the match to TRBD1 covers 7 bases. The DNA of the CDR3 is TGTGCCAGCAGTAGACAAGGGGGCCAGGGTAGGGAGACCCAGTACTTC. Its translation is CASSRQGGQGRETQYF. Looking up the rest from reference TRBV2 and TRBJ2-5 gives the full variable domain: EPEVTQTPSHQVTQMGQEVILRCVPISNHLYFYWYRQILGQKVEFLVSFYNNEISEKSEIFDDQFSVERPDGSNFTLKIRSTKLEDSAMYFCASSRQGGQGRETQYFGPGTRLLVL.